Below are 22 T cell receptor beta chains sequenced from a single sample in a study of cytomegalovirus exposure and HLA in healthy donors. Amplification used 60 Vbeta primers and 13 Jbeta primers. Profiling relied on immunoSEQ multiplex PCR, and the TCRdb table lists in-frame clones only, not all of them. This sample carries approximately 110,000 clones, more than 65% of them seen once, and the ten largest clones take about 13%. The specimen sequenced was PBMCs. All receptors come from a woman aged 40 to 49 in good health and CMV-seropositive.

The V gene is TRBV6-5, the J gene TRBJ1-1; possibly TRBD1 for D (5 bases). Germline CDR1 MNHEY, CDR2 SVGAGI. The length of the CDR3 is 12 residues. The V gene lost 0 bases and the J gene lost 10 bases, with 9 bases spanning the gap. The DNA for the CDR3 is TGTGCCAGCAGTTACTCGGGGGGTGGAGCTTTCTTT. It translates to CASSYSGGGAFF.

The chain has TRBV19 and TRBJ2-7; 10 nucleotides agree with TRBD1. The CDR3 runs 12 residues. Germline values: CDR1 LNHDA, CDR2 SQIVND (reference sequence). Germline trimming cut 8 bases from V and 4 bases from J; bases unmatched to any gene: 2. The DNA for the CDR3 is TGTGCCAGTCTGGGACAGGGGTACGAGCAGTACTTC. This gives the protein CASLGQGYEQYF.

This rearrangement joins TRBV25-1 to TRBJ2-7, with D possibly matching TRBD2 (6 bases). Germline V CDR1 and CDR2: MGHDK, SYGVNS. V was pared by 5 bases and J by 3 bases, with 14 bases between. The CDR3 sequence is 14 residues long. The chain's CDR3 is CASSRDGGVYEQYF. The CDR3 DNA reads as TGTGCCAGCAGTCGTGATGGCGGGGTCTACGAGCAGTACTTC.

The V and J genes are TRBV11-2 and TRBJ2-1, with TRBD2 identical over 7 bases. Germline V lookup: CDR1 SGHAT, CDR2 FQNNGV. J gave up 4 bases and V 5 bases, and 11 bases lay outside the gene matches. The CDR3 sequence is 16 residues long. The CDR3 loop is CASSGSERGTYNEQFF. For the CDR3, the DNA is TGTGCCAGCAGCGGGTCGGAGCGGGGAACATACAATGAGCAGTTCTTC.

The chain recombines TRBV28 with TRBJ2-1; 8 positions agree with TRBD2. Unmatched junction bases numbered 7, after V lost 7 bases and J lost 2 bases. Germline V gives CDR1 MDHEN, CDR2 SYDVKM. The CDR3 sequence is 15 residues long. The CDR3 coding sequence is TGTGCCAGCAATGATCCGGGACTAGCCTACAATGAGCAGTTCTTC. Protein: CASNDPGLAYNEQFF.

The CDR3 spells CASSLLFGRARDTGELFF. For the CDR3, the DNA is TGTGCCAGCAGCTTACTGTTCGGGAGGGCCCGCGACACCGGGGAGCTGTTTTTT. The chain links TRBV11-2 to TRBJ2-2; 8 nucleotides align to TRBD2. The CDR3 loop spans 18 amino acids. From germline, CDR1 is SGHAT and CDR2 FQNNGV. V was pared by 2 bases and J by 3 bases, with 11 bases of the junction left unmatched.

This clone occurred a few times. The chain joins TRBV27 to TRBJ2-7, with 10 bases that match TRBD1. After removal of 3 bases from V and 4 bases from J, the junction contained 3 bases not matched to a gene. Germline-derived CDR1 and CDR2 are MNHEY and SMNVEV (reference sequence). The length of the CDR3 is 14 residues. In DNA form, the CDR3 reads TGTGCCAGCAGTTTCCGACAGGGGGCGTACGAGCAGTACTTC. Amino acids: CASSFRQGAYEQYF.

This CDR3 reads CASSLTGDAGEKLFF. The CDR3 region has the DNA TGTGCCAGCAGCCTGACAGGGGACGCAGGAGAAAAACTGTTTTTT. V and J are TRBV7-3 and TRBJ1-4, with 8 bases aligning to TRBD1. Germline V CDR1 and CDR2: SGHTA, FQGTGA. Trimming took 5 bases from V and 8 from J; bases not matched to a gene: 10. The CDR3 is 15 amino acids. The whole variable domain, filled in from reference TRBV7-3 and TRBJ1-4, reads GAGVSQTPSNKVTEKGKYVELRCDPISGHTALYWYRQSLGQGPEFLIYFQGTGAADDSGLPNDRFFAVRPEGSVSTLKIQRTERGDSAVYLCASSLTGDAGEKLFFGSGTQLSVL.

The genes are TRBV7-7 and TRBJ2-3; D ambiguous. The V gene lost 3 bases and the J gene lost 2 bases, with 6 bases spanning the gap. Looked up from germline, CDR1 is SSHAT and CDR2 is FNYEAQ (reference sequence). The CDR3 runs 13 residues. The CDR3 spells CASSLGPTDTQYF. The CDR3 coding sequence is TGTGCCAGCAGCTTGGGCCCCACAGATACGCAGTATTTT. The full variable domain, rest sourced from reference TRBV7-7 and TRBJ2-3, is GAGVSQSPRYKVTKRGQDVTLRCDPISSHATLYWYQQALGQGPEFLTYFNYEAQPDKSGLPSDRFSAERPEGSISTLTIQRTEQRDSAMYRCASSLGPTDTQYFGPGTRLTVL.

The chain carries TRBV6-1 and TRBJ2-3; D is perhaps TRBD2 (5 bases). The germline gives CDR1 MNHNS, CDR2 SASEGT. This CDR3 has 15 residues. V was clipped by 6 bases and J by 2 bases, with 15 bases between them. The CDR3 reads CASSLDYSPTDTQYF. The CDR3 DNA is TGTGCCAGCAGCCTCGACTATTCTCCCACAGATACGCAGTATTTT.

The V call is TRBV7-9, the J call TRBJ2-3, with 10 bases lining up with TRBD1. CDR3 size: 14 residues. After removal of 5 bases from V and 5 bases from J, the junction contained 4 bases not matched to a gene. CDR1 and CDR2 from the germline V gene are SEHNR and FQNEAQ (reference sequence). The CDR3 DNA is TGTGCCAGCAGCCCTGACAGGGGGCAAGATACGCAGTATTTT. It specifies CASSPDRGQDTQYF.

The rearrangement links TRBV28 to TRBJ2-1; 9 positions match TRBD2. This CDR3 is built from 16 residues. J was trimmed by 6 bases and V by 4 bases; bases with no gene match: 10. Germline V CDR1 and CDR2: MDHEN, SYDVKM. CDR3 residues: CASSSNMGLALNEQFF. DNA for the CDR3: TGTGCCAGCAGTTCCAACATGGGACTAGCTCTCAATGAGCAGTTCTTC.

V is TRBV2 and J is TRBJ2-7; TRBD2 is a possible D gene (5 bases). Trimming pared 0 bases from V and 6 bases from J, leaving 15 bases between. The CDR3 contains 15 residues. Germline-derived CDR1 and CDR2 are SNHLY and FYNNEI. For the CDR3, the DNA is TGTGCCAGCAGTGAAGCCGAGGGAATCGGGGTCGAGCAGTACTTC. It yields the protein CASSEAEGIGVEQYF.

The chain joins TRBV14 to TRBJ1-1; TRBD1 is a possible D gene (6 bases). CDR1 and CDR2 from the germline V gene are SGHDN and FVKESK. This CDR3 comprises 15 residues. V lost 1 base, J lost 1 base, and 10 bases lay in between. CDR3 DNA: TGTGCCAGCAGCCAAGTGACAGGCAGGAACACTGAAGCTTTCTTT. It translates to CASSQVTGRNTEAFF.

This chain connects TRBV15 to TRBJ1-3; 7 bases fit TRBD1. The trim removed 1 base at V and 0 bases at J, leaving 12 bases unmatched. The germline gives CDR1 LNHNV, CDR2 YYDKDF (reference sequence). This CDR3 comprises 19 residues. CDR3 loop: CATSRVGYRGRGSGNTIYF. The CDR3 bases are TGTGCCACCAGCAGAGTGGGGTACAGGGGTCGGGGCTCTGGAAACACCATATATTTT.

The CDR3 loop is CASSIRQGGINEKLFF. CDR3 DNA: TGTGCCAGCAGCATTCGACAGGGGGGCATTAATGAAAAACTGTTTTTT. The chain employs TRBV5-4 and TRBJ1-4; 9 bases align to TRBD1. Trimming took 4 bases from V and 4 from J; bases not matched to a gene: 8. This CDR3 has 16 residues. Germline CDR1 reads SGHNT; CDR2 reads YYREEE (reference sequence).

This chain uses TRBV6-5 with TRBJ1-1; D may be TRBD1 (5 bases). Between the trimmed V and J ends, which lost 0 bases and 3 bases, there was a span of 11 bases. Germline lookup yields CDR1 MNHEY and CDR2 SVGAGI. The CDR3 consists of 15 residues. In DNA, the CDR3 is TGTGCCAGCAGTTACTCGAGCGCGGGGCACACTGAAGCTTTCTTT. It encodes CASSYSSAGHTEAFF.

The table lists this clone with a count of one. The V and J genes are TRBV7-2 and TRBJ2-1; D is possibly TRBD2 (5 bases). The CDR3 runs 15 residues. Per germline, CDR1 SGHTA and CDR2 FQGNSA. V was trimmed by 5 bases and J by 7 bases, leaving 18 bases between them. CDR3 DNA sequence: TGTGCCAGCAGCCCTTCGGGATTGTTCGGGAATGAGCAGTTCTTC. It is translated as CASSPSGLFGNEQFF.

This clone showed up just a few times. V and J are TRBV9 and TRBJ1-2, with a weak D call TRBD1 (5 bases). The CDR3 extends over 15 amino acids. Germline values: CDR1 SGDLS, CDR2 YYNGEE. Trimming cost V 0 bases and J 4 bases, with 13 bases left between them. The CDR3 here is CASSVGVGEGYGYTF. The CDR3 nucleotides are TGTGCCAGCAGCGTAGGTGTGGGGGAGGGCTATGGCTACACCTTC.

The chain links TRBV30 to TRBJ2-3; D perhaps matches TRBD1 (6 bases). Germline V gives CDR1 GTSNPN, CDR2 SVGIG (reference sequence). V lost 3 bases, J lost 2 bases, and 12 bases lay in between. The CDR3 covers 14 residues. The CDR3 nucleotides are TGTGCCTGGAGAGGGGACACCCCCACAGATACGCAGTATTTT. Translation gives CAWRGDTPTDTQYF.

J is TRBJ2-7 and V is TRBV19; D not resolved. Germline V gene data show CDR1 as LNHDA and CDR2 as SQIVND (reference sequence). The CDR3 totals 14 residues. Trimming removed 3 bases from V and 1 base from J, with 10 bases in between. The CDR3 sequence: CASSISHLSYEQYF. The CDR3 nucleotides read TGTGCCAGTAGTATCTCACATTTATCCTACGAGCAGTACTTC.

The chain recombines TRBV5-4 with TRBJ2-3; a possible D gene is TRBD2 (5 bases). CDR3 length: 15 residues. The germline gives CDR1 SGHNT, CDR2 YYREEE (reference sequence). V was cut by 4 bases and J by 1 base, with 13 bases left in between. Here the CDR3 DNA reads TGTGCCAGCAGCGCCCCCGGGGTGGGCACAGATACGCAGTATTTT. As protein: CASSAPGVGTDTQYF.